Following are 8 T cell receptor beta chains from one sample sequenced in a study of blood T cell repertoires in COVID-19. This table comes from immunoSEQ multiplex PCR, and its TCRdb copy is limited to in-frame clones, with some not included. The sample consists of approximately 30,000 clones, more than 85% of them appearing once. The sequenced sample was peripheral blood. Every receptor here comes from a human donor with active COVID-19. The donor label of this sample is uncertain.

The CDR3: CASSEAQGNSPLHF. In DNA form, the CDR3 reads TGTGCCAGCAGCGAGGCACAGGGAAATTCACCCCTCCACTTT. The chain carries TRBV7-9 and TRBJ1-6, with D tentatively TRBD1 (6 bases). The germline V gene encodes CDR1 SEHNR and CDR2 FQNEAQ (reference sequence). V gave up 5 bases and J gave up 7 bases, with 12 bases separating them. This CDR3 is 14 amino acids long. The whole variable domain, remainder taken from reference TRBV7-9 and TRBJ1-6, is DTGVSQNPRHKITKRGQNVTFRCDPISEHNRLYWYRQTLGQGPEFLTYFQNEAQLEKSRLLSDRFSAERPKGSFSTLEIQRTEQGDSAMYLCASSEAQGNSPLHFGNGTRLTVT.

This chain connects TRBV6-5 to TRBJ2-7; 9 bases agree with TRBD2. The CDR3 consists of 14 residues. The V gene end was trimmed by 6 bases and the J gene end by 5 bases; junction bases not matched to a gene: 8. Germline V gives CDR1 MNHEY, CDR2 SVGAGI. CDR3 DNA: TGTGCCAGCAGCGTCGGGACTAGCTTCGACGAGCAGTACTTC. This sequence encodes CASSVGTSFDEQYF.

This clone occurred once. This sequence joins TRBV7-3 and TRBJ2-1; no definite D call. V lost 5 bases and J lost 9, with 23 bases in between. CDR1 SGHTA and CDR2 FQGTGA come from the germline V gene. This CDR3 is 16 amino acids long. The CDR3: CASSLYYQGGLSEQFF. The CDR3 DNA reads as TGTGCCAGCAGCCTCTACTACCAAGGCGGTCTCAGTGAGCAGTTCTTC.

The chain combines TRBV3-1 (or the pseudogene TRBV3-2) with TRBJ2-1, with 11 bases that match TRBD2. Germline loops: CDR1 LGHDT, CDR2 YNNKEL (reference sequence). The CDR3 consists of 15 residues. Unmatched junction bases numbered 6, after V lost 1 base and J lost 10 bases. CDR3 residues: CASSQGLAGGKEQFF. The CDR3 DNA reads TGTGCCAGCAGCCAAGGGTTAGCGGGGGGGAAGGAGCAGTTCTTC.

The rearrangement joins TRBV28 to TRBJ1-2; D possibly corresponds to TRBD1 (6 bases). V was pared by 5 bases and J by 4 bases, with 20 bases between. From germline, CDR1 is MDHEN and CDR2 SYDVKM. The CDR3 sequence is 16 residues long. The DNA for the CDR3 is TGTGCCAGCAGTCGCCAGGACAGCCATCTCTCCTATGGCTACACCTTC. Encoded protein: CASSRQDSHLSYGYTF.

The chain couples TRBV4-2 to TRBJ2-1, with 7 bases lining up with TRBD2. Trimming at V came to 0 bases and at J to 2 bases, leaving 7 bases not matched to a gene. CDR3 length: 17 residues. In germline, CDR1 is LGHNA, CDR2 YNFKEQ. The CDR3, as DNA: TGTGCCAGCAGCCAAGATTACCCCGGGGGGACCTACAATGAGCAGTTCTTC. It encodes CASSQDYPGGTYNEQFF.

The chain joins TRBV7-6 to TRBJ2-1; 7 bases match TRBD2. J lost 0 bases, V lost 5 bases, and 7 bases had no gene match. This CDR3 comprises 16 residues. Per germline, CDR1 SGHVS and CDR2 FNYEAQ. CDR3 sequence reads: CASSDLSGVSYNEQFF. The CDR3 DNA follows: TGTGCCAGCAGCGACCTGAGCGGGGTCTCCTACAATGAGCAGTTCTTC.

The chain combines TRBV6-6 with TRBJ2-6, with D perhaps TRBD1 (5 bases). From germline, CDR1 is MNHNY and CDR2 SVGAGI (reference sequence). Trimming removed 6 bases from V and 2 bases from J, with 14 bases in between. The CDR3 is 16 amino acids. The CDR3 here is CASRDDQGAGANVLTF. For the CDR3, the DNA is TGTGCCAGCAGAGACGATCAGGGCGCTGGGGCCAACGTCCTGACTTTC.